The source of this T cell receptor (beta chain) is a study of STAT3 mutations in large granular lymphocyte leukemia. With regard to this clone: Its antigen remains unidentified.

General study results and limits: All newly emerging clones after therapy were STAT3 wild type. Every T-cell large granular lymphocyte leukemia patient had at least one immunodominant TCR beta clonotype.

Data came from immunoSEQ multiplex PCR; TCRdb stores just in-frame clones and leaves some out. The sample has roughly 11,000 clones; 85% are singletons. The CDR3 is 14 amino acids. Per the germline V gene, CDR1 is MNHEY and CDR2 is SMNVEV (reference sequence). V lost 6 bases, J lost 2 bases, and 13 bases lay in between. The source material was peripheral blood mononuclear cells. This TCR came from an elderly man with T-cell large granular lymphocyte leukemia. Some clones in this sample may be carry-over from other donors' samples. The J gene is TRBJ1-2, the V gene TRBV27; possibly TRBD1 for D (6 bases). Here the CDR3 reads CASRETGTNYGYTF. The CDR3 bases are TGTGCCAGCAGAGAAACAGGGACGAACTATGGCTACACCTTC.